One TCR beta chain is described in this entry. From the RT-PCR reads, TCRdb called clonotypes with MiXCR, one entry per CDR3 protein. This sample has about 90,000 distinct CDR3 sequences; roughly 50% occur once, and the top ten carry approximately 66%. This sample stems from a study of patients and donors after allogeneic stem cell transplantation. CDR3 size: 15 residues. V was cut by 6 bases and J by 6 bases, with 21 bases left in between. This TCR derives from a human donor who was either an allogeneic HSCT recipient or a stem cell or donor lymphocyte infusion donor (not recorded which). It is not recorded whose cells these are; they may come from a transplant donor. Source material: blood, either unsorted or a sorted T cell fraction (not recorded which). The J gene is TRBJ2-7, the V gene TRBV12-3 or TRBV12-4, with D possibly TRBD2 on 6 matching bases. CDR3 loop: CASRASRRANSEQYF. The CDR3 coding sequence is TGTGCCAGCAGGGCGTCCAGGAGGGCCAATTCCGAGCAGTACTTC.